A selection of T cell receptor beta chains follows, all from one sample in a study of cytomegalovirus exposure and HLA in healthy donors. Assay: immunoSEQ multiplex PCR; the TCRdb copy retains only in-frame clones and omits some. The data show roughly 110,000 clones, 60% to 80% seen once. The sequencing input was PBMCs. These TCRs come from a boy aged 5-17 years in good health and CMV-seronegative. Both conserved end residues are part of each CDR3. The D gene is left open where the match is weak. The size of a clone is reported for some rows only, either as once, few or many, or as a class for expanded clones.

TRBJ2-1	few	TRBD2	TRBV4-3	TGCGCCAGCAGCCAAGATCTTGGGACGGGGGGGAATGAGCAGTTCTTC	CASSQDLGTGGNEQFF
TRBJ2-4	-	TRBD1	TRBV11-2	TGTGCCAGCAGCTTAAGTAGGGGACAGGGGACCAAAAACATTCAGTACTTC	CASSLSRGQGTKNIQYF
TRBJ1-1	-	TRBD1	TRBV28	TGTGCCAGCAGTTTACTGGGACAGCAGATGAACACTGAAGCTTTCTTT	CASSLLGQQMNTEAFF
TRBJ2-7	-	-	TRBV5-8	TGTGCCAGCAGTCTAGGAGGGCCCTACGAGCAGTACTTC	CASSLGGPYEQYF
TRBJ2-3	-	-	TRBV9	TGTGCCAGCAGCGTTCTAGGGGCAGATACGCAGTATTTT	CASSVLGADTQYF
TRBJ2-2	once	-	TRBV6-5	TGTGCCAGCAGTTACCCCGGCGGGGAGCTGTTTTTT	CASSYPGGELFF
TRBJ2-3	few	-	TRBV11-2	TGTGCCAGCAGCTTAATGGCGGGGAGCACAGATACGCAGTATTTT	CASSLMAGSTDTQYF
TRBJ1-1	-	-	TRBV5-1	TGCGCCAGCAGCCCATTTCGACAGAACACTGAAGCTTTCTTT	CASSPFRQNTEAFF
TRBJ2-7	-	TRBD2	TRBV2	TGTGCCAGCAGTGGACTAGCGGGGTTCTACGAGCAGTACTTC	CASSGLAGFYEQYF
TRBJ2-1	-	TRBD2	TRBV9	TGTGCCAGCAGCGTAGGACTAGCCGATGAGCAGTTCTTC	CASSVGLADEQFF
TRBJ2-7	-	-	TRBV11-3	TGTGCCAGCAGCTTATCGTTACCAAACAAAATGGACTCGTCATTTTACGAGCAGTACTTC	CASSLSLPNKMDSSFYEQYF
TRBJ1-5	few	-	TRBV7-6	TGTGCCAGCAGCTTCGGGGGGACCGGCAATCAGCCCCAGCATTTT	CASSFGGTGNQPQHF
TRBJ2-3	-	TRBD1	TRBV15	TGTGCCACCGGGGGACAGATCACAGATACGCAGTATTTT	CATGGQITDTQYF
TRBJ2-3	-	-	TRBV7-3	TGTGCCAGCAGCTTGACCGGGACAACTAGCACAGATACGCAGTATTTT	CASSLTGTTSTDTQYF
TRBJ1-4	-	TRBD1	TRBV27	TGTGCCAGCAGAGCGACAGGGTACGAAAAACTGTTTTTT	CASRATGYEKLFF
TRBJ2-6	-	-	TRBV28	TGTGCCAGCAGTTCGGGACATAGCTCTGGGGCCAACGTCCTGACTTTC	CASSSGHSSGANVLTF
TRBJ2-5	-	TRBD2	TRBV11-2	TGTGCCAGCAGCTTATCGACTAGCGGGGGGGCCCGGGGAGAGACCCAGTACTTC	CASSLSTSGGARGETQYF
TRBJ2-7	-	TRBD2	TRBV7-8	TGTGCCAGCAGCTTAGAAGCGGGGGGAGCTAGCCACGAGCAGTACTTC	CASSLEAGGASHEQYF
TRBJ2-2	-	TRBD1	TRBV30	TGTGCCTGGAGGTCGACAGGGGGGACCGAGGAGCTGTTTTTT	CAWRSTGGTEELFF
TRBJ1-1	-	-	TRBV30	TGTGCCTGGAGTGAACAGCCGAACACTGAAGCTTTCTTT	CAWSEQPNTEAFF
TRBJ2-1	-	-	TRBV28	TGTGCCAGCAGTACCTTGGACAGAAACAATGAGCAGTTCTTC	CASSTLDRNNEQFF
TRBJ2-7	few	-	TRBV7-9	TGTGCCAGCGGGAGCTCCTACGAGCAGTACTTC	CASGSSYEQYF
TRBJ2-6	-	-	TRBV5-1	TGCGCCAGCAGCCGGACAGACCTCCTAAACAACGTCCTGACTTTC	CASSRTDLLNNVLTF
TRBJ1-1	-	-	TRBV9	TGTGCCAGCAACCGGGGGGGCCTGAACACTGAAGCTTTCTTT	CASNRGGLNTEAFF
TRBJ2-1	-	-	TRBV28	TGTGCCACCGACGAGGGGGTCGGACTGGGGGACAATGAGCAGTTCTTC	CATDEGVGLGDNEQFF
TRBJ2-3	-	-	TRBV5-1	TGCGCCAGCAGCTTAAATCGTGATACGCAGTATTTT	CASSLNRDTQYF
TRBJ2-1	few	-	TRBV30	TGTGCCTGGAGTGGGGCGGGGATTCAGTCCTACAATGAGCAGTTCTTC	CAWSGAGIQSYNEQFF
TRBJ2-7	-	TRBD1	TRBV4-1	TGCGCCAGCAGCCAACGACAGGGCGACGAGCAGTACTTC	CASSQRQGDEQYF
TRBJ2-7	-	-	TRBV29-1	TGCAGCGCCCGATGGGCAGGGAAGCACGAGCAGTACTTC	CSARWAGKHEQYF
TRBJ2-1	-	TRBD2	TRBV7-2	TGTGCCAGCAGCTTCTCCCGGGGGGTCTACAATGAGCAGTTCTTC	CASSFSRGVYNEQFF
TRBJ1-4	few	TRBD1	TRBV11-2	TGTGCCAGCAGCTTACAGGGGGCAACTAATGAAAAACTGTTTTTT	CASSLQGATNEKLFF
TRBJ2-7	-	TRBD2	TRBV5-1	TGCGCCAGCAGCTTGGTTGCGGGAGTAGACGAGCAGTACTTC	CASSLVAGVDEQYF
TRBJ2-7	once	-	TRBV9	TGTGCCAGCAGCCCAGCTAGGAGTCTGGAGCAGTACTTC	CASSPARSLEQYF
TRBJ1-4	-	-	TRBV2	TGTGCCAGCAGTGCTACAGGGTATAATGAAAAACTGTTTTTT	CASSATGYNEKLFF
TRBJ2-2	-	TRBD1	TRBV25-1	TGTGCCAGCAGTGCCCAGGACAGGCGTGTCGGGGAGCTGTTTTTT	CASSAQDRRVGELFF
TRBJ1-3	-	-	TRBV9	TGTGCCAGCAGCGTAGGCGATGAAGGGGTCTCTGGAAACACCATATATTTT	CASSVGDEGVSGNTIYF
TRBJ2-7	-	-	TRBV5-5	TGTGCCAGCAGCGTACTTGGACAGGCCGGGAGCTCCTACGAGCAGTACTTC	CASSVLGQAGSSYEQYF
TRBJ2-1	-	-	TRBV4-3	TGCGCCAGCAGCCTCCGCGATGGGGCGTCCTACAATGAGCAGTTCTTC	CASSLRDGASYNEQFF
TRBJ2-5	-	-	TRBV6-5	TGTGCCAGCAGTTACTCACAGGACACTCGGCGGGAGACCCAGTACTTC	CASSYSQDTRRETQYF
TRBJ1-4	-	-	TRBV28	TGTGCCAGCAGTTTACCAGGTGCAACTAATGAAAAACTGTTTTTT	CASSLPGATNEKLFF
TRBJ2-5	-	TRBD2	TRBV5-1	TGCGCCAGCAGCCCCGCCTTAGTGCTGACTAGCGGGGGGCAAGAGACCCAGTACTTC	CASSPALVLTSGGQETQYF
TRBJ2-7	-	-	TRBV27	TGTGCCAGCAGCCTCCGGGGGACCTACGAGCAGTACTTC	CASSLRGTYEQYF
TRBJ1-2	-	TRBD1	TRBV28	TGTGCCAGCAGTTCGGGCAGGGGGAACTATGGCTACACCTTC	CASSSGRGNYGYTF